Sequencing of this T cell receptor (beta chain) was carried out in a study of T cells in Graves' hyperthyroidism and ophthalmopathy. Study at large: Peripheral blood was obtained at initial diagnosis, preceding any treatment. The study's findings and limits: Model-based prediction identified ophthalmopathy a median roughly six months prior to its onset.

The CDR3 has 15 residues. Trimming removed 5 bases from V and 7 bases from J; junction bases left unmatched: 12. The germline V gene has CDR1 DFQATT and CDR2 SNEGSKA (reference sequence). RNA transcripts yielded amplified TCR beta CDR3 regions. First-round RT-PCR targeting the TCR CDR3 was performed with the HTBI primer set. TCRdb re-derived calls from the multiplex PCR reads in MiXCR, one entry per CDR3 protein. Among 400,000 to 550,000 distinct CDR3 sequences listed, around 24% were seen once. Notes on this clonotype: Its cognate antigen is unknown.

Fresh peripheral blood, 8 to 10 ml, was the source of the PBMCs. The specimen sequenced was blood. The V and J genes are TRBV20-1 and TRBJ2-2, with TRBD2 identical over 8 bases. This TCR derives from a woman aged 25 to 39 with Graves' ophthalmopathy. The CDR3 nucleotides read TGCAGTGCTCCGGGGGGGGGCAGGTTTGACGGGGAGCTGTTTTTT. It is translated as CSAPGGGRFDGELFF.